These 23 T cell receptor beta chains share one sample of origin, sequenced in a study of blood T cell repertoires in COVID-19. Sequenced by immunoSEQ multiplex PCR; TCRdb stores in-frame clones only, minus some. The table includes some 150,000 clones, approximately 90% detected once. The source material was peripheral blood. The receptors stem from a woman aged 55 to 70 with active COVID-19.

The chain carries TRBV4-2 and TRBJ2-3; 12 bases are shared with TRBD2. From germline, CDR1 is LGHNA and CDR2 YNFKEQ. V shed 0 bases and J 0 bases; nucleotides not matched to a gene: 16. The CDR3 loop spans 22 amino acids. The CDR3 is CASSQDTPGGLAGPFSTDTQYF. CDR3 coding DNA: TGTGCCAGCAGCCAAGATACCCCGGGAGGACTAGCGGGACCGTTCAGCACAGATACGCAGTATTTT.

The V and J genes are TRBV19 and TRBJ2-1, with TRBD2 identical over 7 bases. With V trimmed by 4 bases and J by 4 bases, 10 bases remained unmatched. In germline, CDR1 is LNHDA, CDR2 SQIVND (reference sequence). The CDR3 spans 16 residues. The CDR3 here is CASSSGGLSGYNEQFF. As DNA, the CDR3 is TGTGCCAGTAGTAGTGGGGGACTATCGGGATACAATGAGCAGTTCTTC. The full variable domain, its missing parts supplied by reference TRBV19 and TRBJ2-1, is DGGITQSPKYLFRKEGQNVTLSCEQNLNHDAMYWYRQDPGQGLRLIYYSQIVNDFQKGDIAEGYSVSREKKESFPLTVTSAQKNPTAFYLCASSSGGLSGYNEQFFGPGTRLTVL.

The chain recombines TRBV18 with TRBJ2-7, with TRBD2 matching over 14 bases. Germline V gene data show CDR1 as KGHSH and CDR2 as LQKENI. The CDR3 length is 18 residues. With V trimmed by 0 bases and J by 4 bases, 8 bases remained unmatched. CDR3 sequence: CASSPPGLAGVRVYEQYF. CDR3 coding DNA: TGTGCCAGCTCACCACCGGGACTAGCGGGAGTTCGGGTGTACGAGCAGTACTTC.

This sequence joins TRBV11-2 and TRBJ2-1, with 9 positions matching TRBD2. The junction had 9 bases not matched to a gene; V was cut back by 4 bases and J by 8 bases. The CDR3 has 15 residues. Germline CDR1 and CDR2: SGHAT and FQNNGV. DNA of the CDR3: TGTGCCAGCAGCTCTGCGGCGGGAGGGCCGTATGAGCAGTTCTTC. Translating gives CASSSAAGGPYEQFF.

The chain has TRBV30 and TRBJ1-2; 8 bases line up with TRBD1. J lost 4 bases, V lost 7 bases, and 8 bases had no gene match. Germline values: CDR1 GTSNPN, CDR2 SVGIG (reference sequence). The CDR3 totals 13 residues. CDR3 sequence: CASTPGTGYGYTF. As DNA, the CDR3 is TGTGCCTCGACCCCCGGGACAGGCTATGGCTACACCTTC. Supplemented by reference TRBV30 and TRBJ1-2, the full variable domain reads SQTIHQWPATLVQPVGSPLSLECTVEGTSNPNLYWYRQAAGRGLQLLFYSVGIGQISSEVPQNLSASRPQDRQFILSSKKLLLSDSGFYLCASTPGTGYGYTFGSGTRLTVV.

J is TRBJ1-2 and V is TRBV7-2; D is unclear. Trimming cost V 1 base and J 4 bases, with 22 bases left between them. Germline values: CDR1 SGHTA, CDR2 FQGNSA. The CDR3 spans 18 residues. The DNA for the CDR3 is TGTGCCAGCAGCTTAGGTGGTTTCCTCCAGGCGAACTTCTATGGCTACACCTTC. It codes for CASSLGGFLQANFYGYTF.

A single count supports this clone. The chain is built from TRBV24-1 and TRBJ2-5; D uncertain. The V gene's germline CDR1 is KGHDR and CDR2 SFDVKD. V lost 0 bases to trimming and J lost 2 bases, with 12 bases between them. This CDR3 is 16 amino acids long. CDR3 residues: CATSDLGSLAQETQYF. CDR3 sequence (DNA): TGTGCCACCAGTGATTTGGGTTCGTTAGCTCAAGAGACCCAGTACTTC.

This chain connects TRBV9 to TRBJ2-3; 10 bases match TRBD2. CDR3 length equals 15 residues. Germline loops: CDR1 SGDLS, CDR2 YYNGEE. The trim removed 0 bases at V and 6 bases at J, leaving 4 bases unmatched. The CDR3, as DNA: TGTGCCAGCAGCGTAGCCAGCGGGAGGGCCGATACGCAGTATTTT. It codes for CASSVASGRADTQYF.

The chain couples TRBV11-2 to TRBJ2-3, with D perhaps matching TRBD1 (6 bases). Germline CDR1 is SGHAT and CDR2 is FQNNGV. This CDR3 has 17 residues. V was pared by 5 bases and J by 2 bases, with 20 bases between. CDR3 DNA sequence: TGTGCCAGCAGCCTTATTCCCACGGACAGAGACACAGATACGCAGTATTTT. Translation: CASSLIPTDRDTDTQYF.

This sequence joins TRBV7-2 and TRBJ1-6; a possible D gene is TRBD1 (5 bases). CDR1 is SGHTA, CDR2 FQGNSA, per germline. The V end was cut by 3 bases, the J end by 0 bases, with 18 bases between. The CDR3 is 19 amino acids. The CDR3 loop reads CASSFIGAGRSSYNSPLHF. In DNA, the CDR3 is TGTGCCAGCAGCTTTATAGGGGCAGGTCGAAGCTCCTATAATTCACCCCTCCACTTT.

The chain couples TRBV6-2 or TRBV6-3 to TRBJ2-3; possible D gene TRBD2, 6 bases. CDR1 and CDR2 from the germline V gene are MNHEY and SVGEGT. Between the trimmed V and J ends, which lost 0 bases and 1 base, there was a span of 14 bases. The CDR3 is 17 residues long. CDR3 protein: CASSYSPGLLGTDTQYF. The DNA of the CDR3 is TGTGCCAGCAGTTACTCTCCGGGACTCCTTGGCACAGATACGCAGTATTTT.

This chain uses TRBV18 with TRBJ2-3, with TRBD2 matching 11 bases. Germline V CDR1 and CDR2: KGHSH, LQKENI. The ends lost 3 bases at V and 3 bases at J; junction bases unmatched: 5. This CDR3 contains 16 residues. The CDR3 protein is CASSPQLAGATDTQYF. The DNA for the CDR3 is TGTGCCAGCTCACCTCAACTAGCGGGGGCGACAGATACGCAGTATTTT.

This chain joins TRBV2 and TRBJ1-2; unclear D gene. Per germline, CDR1 SNHLY and CDR2 FYNNEI. The CDR3 spans 13 residues. Trimming left V 4 bases short and J 1 base short, with 7 bases between. The CDR3 sequence is CASSGRYNYGYTF. The CDR3, as DNA: TGTGCCAGCAGTGGTCGGTATAACTATGGCTACACCTTC.

This chain joins TRBV6-2 or TRBV6-3 and TRBJ2-1; no reliable D call. In germline, CDR1 is MNHEY, CDR2 SVGEGT. The CDR3 length is 11 residues. V lost 5 bases and J 13 bases, leaving 12 bases between the germline ends. For the CDR3, the DNA is TGTGCCAGCAGTCTTTCGTCCGTTCAGTTCTTC. Protein: CASSLSSVQFF.

This clone was seen a few times. The V and J genes are TRBV4-2 and TRBJ2-1, with 7 nucleotides matching TRBD2. Germline lookup yields CDR1 LGHNA and CDR2 YNFKEQ. The ends lost 3 bases at V and 0 bases at J; junction bases unmatched: 20. The CDR3 spans 21 residues. CDR3 DNA: TGTGCCAGCAGCCATCTCAGATGGGGCGAGCGGGGTTTAAACTCCTACAATGAGCAGTTCTTC. Translating gives CASSHLRWGERGLNSYNEQFF.

This CDR3 is CASSLLGEQFF. The DNA for the CDR3 is TGTGCCAGCAGTTTACTAGGTGAGCAGTTCTTC. This chain connects TRBV12-3 or TRBV12-4 to TRBJ2-1; D uncertain. The CDR3 spans 11 residues. V lost 2 bases and J 9 bases, leaving 5 bases between the germline ends.

The chain combines TRBV7-3 with TRBJ2-1; 11 bases fit TRBD1. The CDR3 spans 16 residues. Germline lookup yields CDR1 SGHTA and CDR2 FQGTGA. The V and J ends lost 0 bases and 7 bases, in that order; junction bases with no gene match: 5. The CDR3 is CASSLTWTGGGNEQFF. The CDR3 DNA reads as TGTGCCAGCAGCTTAACGTGGACAGGGGGCGGGAATGAGCAGTTCTTC.

The V and J genes are TRBV30 and TRBJ2-1, with D tentatively TRBD2 (5 bases). The CDR3 sequence is 15 residues long. V was trimmed by 2 bases and J by 0 bases, leaving 11 bases between them. Germline V gene lookup returns CDR1 GTSNPN and CDR2 SVGIG (reference sequence). The CDR3 loop reads CAWSSGVSSYNEQFF. CDR3 DNA sequence: TGTGCCTGGAGTTCCGGGGTAAGCTCCTACAATGAGCAGTTCTTC. The full variable domain, rest sourced from reference TRBV30 and TRBJ2-1, is SQTIHQWPATLVQPVGSPLSLECTVEGTSNPNLYWYRQAAGRGLQLLFYSVGIGQISSEVPQNLSASRPQDRQFILSSKKLLLSDSGFYLCAWSSGVSSYNEQFFGPGTRLTVL.

V gene TRBV4-1 combines with J gene TRBJ2-1; weak D call: TRBD1 (6 bases). V gave up 7 bases and J gave up 5 bases, with 18 bases separating them. Per the germline V gene, CDR1 is MGHRA and CDR2 is YSYEKL. The CDR3 has 15 residues. The chain's CDR3 is CASTPAGALNNEQFF. DNA of the CDR3: TGCGCCAGCACCCCCGCAGGGGCCCTGAACAATGAGCAGTTCTTC.

The J gene is TRBJ1-3, the V gene TRBV10-3; 7 bases fit TRBD1. In germline, CDR1 is ENHRY, CDR2 SYGVKD. The CDR3 runs 17 residues. The J segment lost 1 base and the V segment lost 3 bases, leaving 9 bases of the junction unmatched. The DNA of the CDR3 is TGTGCCATCAGTGACCCGGACAGGTCAGTTTCTGGAAACACCATATATTTT. It codes for CAISDPDRSVSGNTIYF.

The genes are TRBV6-5 and TRBJ2-7; D not certain. V was clipped by 0 bases and J by 3 bases, with 6 bases between them. Germline CDR1 and CDR2: MNHEY and SVGAGI. The CDR3 length is 13 residues. The chain's CDR3 is CASSYSNSYEQYF. CDR3 DNA: TGTGCCAGCAGTTACTCGAATAGCTACGAGCAGTACTTC.

V and J are TRBV7-2 and TRBJ2-1, with D hard to call. The CDR3 spans 12 residues. CDR1 and CDR2 from the germline V gene are SGHTA and FQGNSA. The V and J ends lost 6 bases and 0 bases respectively, with 3 bases between them. CDR3 loop: CASSRSYNEQFF. In nucleotides, the CDR3 is TGTGCCAGCAGTCGCTCCTACAATGAGCAGTTCTTC.

This chain connects TRBV28 to TRBJ1-2; 10 nucleotides line up with TRBD1. V was pared by 6 bases and J by 0 bases, with 10 bases of the junction left unmatched. The CDR3 is 17 amino acids. Germline lookup yields CDR1 MDHEN and CDR2 SYDVKM. As DNA, the CDR3 is TGTGCCAGCAGGTCGGGACAGGGGTTCCCAACTAACTATGGCTACACCTTC. It specifies CASRSGQGFPTNYGYTF.